This T cell receptor beta chain emerged from a study of T cell responses to AZD1222 COVID-19 vaccine. Generated by immunoSEQ multiplex PCR, the TCRdb table keeps only in-frame clones and is missing some. The sample yields 80,000 or so clones, 70% to 90% seen once. The CDR3 length is 14 residues. Trimming pared 1 base from V and 3 bases from J, leaving 7 bases between. From germline, CDR1 is SGHKS and CDR2 YYEKEE (reference sequence). V usage is TRBV5-5 and J usage is TRBJ2-2; D is uncertain. Sequenced material: peripheral blood, taken on day 0 of AZD1222 vaccination. This clonotype originated in an adult in good health. For the CDR3, the DNA is TGTGCCAGCAGCTTGATGACCTACACCGGGGAGCTGTTTTTT. Translated: CASSLMTYTGELFF.